This T cell receptor (beta chain) is drawn from a study of blood T cell repertoires in COVID-19. Study-wide background: Sites in the United States, Italy and Spain provided acute and convalescent COVID-19 samples. PBMCs, B-cell-depleted T cells, or T cells were the source of the cDNA or gDNA that made up the material.

In the source study's methods: The authors estimated nucleated cell counts from reference gene primer amplification. Here immunoSEQ multiplex PCR was the method, and the copy in TCRdb shows in-frame clones only, minus some. V, J and clone size were drawn from that table, and D and trimming were deduced from the DNA. The sample consists of around 250,000 clones, almost 85% of them appearing once. The CDR3 runs to 15 residues. V trimming: 2 bases; J trimming: 2 bases; junction bases outside the gene matches: 3. In germline, CDR1 is MNHEY, CDR2 SVGAGI. Sequencing used peripheral blood. This TCR came from a woman older than 75 with acute or convalescent COVID-19. The chain joins TRBV6-5 to TRBJ2-3; the match to TRBD2 covers 8 bases. CDR3 nucleotides: TGTGCCAGCAGTTACCGTAGCGGGAACACAGATACGCAGTATTTT. Amino acids: CASSYRSGNTDTQYF.